This record concerns one T cell receptor beta chain sequence. Its antigen is still unknown. On average around 100,000 T cells per donor were immunosequenced. The CDR3 is made up of 16 amino acids. From germline, CDR1 is MGHDK and CDR2 SYGVNS. The junction had 8 bases not matched to a gene; V was cut back by 4 bases and J by 3 bases. This specimen belongs to a study of T cells in tuberculosis. Background on the study: In South Africa, adults with active tuberculosis were compared with IGRA-negative and latently infected IGRA-positive adolescents.

Findings and caveats of the study: GEM motif frequencies gave more than 65% accuracy; the GMM repertoire gave about 86%.

Repertoires were generated with immunoSEQ multiplex PCR, while TCRdb's copy carries only in-frame clones and drops some. The table lists tens of thousands of clones, 85% to 90% of them singletons. Source material: PBMCs. The V gene is TRBV25-1, the J gene TRBJ2-7; 11 bases agree with TRBD2. The receptor was derived from a donor aged 10-30 years with latent tuberculosis or without tuberculosis infection. CDR3 amino acids: CASSVTSGGPYYEQYF. CDR3 bases: TGTGCCAGCAGTGTAACTAGCGGGGGCCCCTACTACGAGCAGTACTTC.